This record looks at one T cell receptor beta chain sequence and its context. Its cognate antigen is unknown. In the PCR, 60 Vbeta and 13 Jbeta primers were used. Assay used: immunoSEQ multiplex PCR; TCRdb lists only in-frame clones, some missing. Of around 140,000 clones in the sample, approximately 78% were seen once. Germline CDR1 and CDR2: SEHNR and FQNEAQ (reference sequence). V lost 5 bases to trimming and J lost 4 bases; unmatched junction nucleotides: 6. The CDR3 has 15 amino acids. The record originates from a study of cytomegalovirus exposure and HLA in healthy donors. General observations from the study: A link between a missense DCLRE1C variant and TCR beta V- and J-gene trimming emerged from a later analysis. About 87% or about 30% of the time was how often most TCR beta V segments were productive, according to an earlier analysis.

The sample was PBMCs. This TCR was recovered from a man aged 18-30 years in good health and CMV-seropositive. The V gene is TRBV7-9, the J gene TRBJ1-4, with TRBD1 matching 8 bases. The DNA of the CDR3 is TGTGCCAGCAGCCCGGGACAGGAGTTTAATGAAAAACTGTTTTTT. Its protein product is CASSPGQEFNEKLFF.